The 11 T cell receptor beta chains listed next were all sequenced from one sample in a study of T cells in women clearing cervical HPV infection. Profiling relied on immunoSEQ multiplex PCR, and the TCRdb table lists in-frame clones only, not all of them. This repertoire includes some 41,000 clones. Source material: blood buffy coat. The source is a woman between 18 and 70 years old with a cervical HPV16 infection that either progressed to CIN3+ or cleared (not recorded which).

With regard to this clone: From the germline J gene comes the end of the CDR3, since the read stops 3 residues before it. The sample carries other DNA sequences with the same CDR3. The genes are TRBV19 and TRBJ2-1; TRBD2 agrees at 8 bases. This CDR3 region has 13 residues. The V gene's germline CDR1 is LNHDA and CDR2 SQIVND (reference sequence). The V segment lost 6 bases and the J segment 8 bases; nucleotides outside the gene matches: 6. The covered CDR3 bases are TGTGCCAGTAGGCCGAGCGGGAGCGATGAG. It specifies CASRPSGSDE. The whole CDR3 region reads CASRPSGSDEQFF.

A word on this clone: The observed sequence ends 3 residues before the CDR3 terminus, with the missing tail filled in from the germline J gene. The chain joins TRBV6-2 or TRBV6-3 to TRBJ2-2, with unresolved D. Germline V lookup: CDR1 MNHEY, CDR2 SVGEGT. The V and J ends lost 4 bases and 4 bases respectively, with 4 bases between them. There are 12 residues in the CDR3. The CDR3 sequence is CASSWPTGELFF. The DNA read from the CDR3 is TGTGCCAGCAGTTGGCCCACCGGGGAG.

The covered CDR3 bases are TGTGCCAGCAGTTACTCGAGATCAACCTTTAGCACCGGGGAG. This gives the protein CASSYSRSTFSTGE. The full CDR3 reads CASSYSRSTFSTGELFF. The V and J genes are TRBV6-2 or TRBV6-3 and TRBJ2-2, with D hard to call. Read sequence stops 3 residues before the CDR3 end, and the germline J gene provides the missing end. Germline V gene data show CDR1 as MNHEY and CDR2 as SVGEGT. V dropped 0 bases and J dropped 4 bases, with 15 bases sitting between them. The CDR3 is 17 residues long.

A note on this clone: The sequence runs out 3 residues before the end of the CDR3; the remainder is reconstructed from the germline J gene. The rearrangement links TRBV7-9 to TRBJ2-7, with 9 nucleotides matching TRBD2. The germline V gene encodes CDR1 SEHNR and CDR2 FQNEAQ (reference sequence). The CDR3 totals 15 residues. With V trimmed by 1 base and J by 1 base, 2 bases remained unmatched. The CDR3 protein is CASSLGTSVSYEQYF. The CDR3 DNA, read in part, is TGTGCCAGCAGCTTAGGGACTAGCGTTTCCTACGAG.

The CDR3 loop reads CASSPSGTGTEQFF. Incomplete CDR3 DNA: TGTGCCAGCAGCCCCTCCGGGACTGGGACTGAG. This rearrangement joins TRBV7-3 to TRBJ2-1; possibly TRBD2 for D (6 bases). The sequence runs out 3 residues before the end of the CDR3; the remainder is reconstructed from the germline J gene. This CDR3 contains 14 residues. Trimming removed 5 bases from V and 9 bases from J, with 17 bases in between. Per the germline V gene, CDR1 is SGHTA and CDR2 is FQGTGA.

Of note for this clone: From the germline J gene comes the end of the CDR3, since the read stops 3 residues before it. The chain recombines TRBV2 with TRBJ2-5; 10 bases are a match to TRBD1. This CDR3 is 13 amino acids long. V dropped 7 bases and J dropped 7; count of bases not matched to a gene: 6. The germline V gene has CDR1 SNHLY and CDR2 FYNNEI. CDR3 DNA (partial): TGTGCCAGCACGGGGACAGGGGAGGCGACC. Translating it yields CASTGTGEAT. The whole CDR3 is CASTGTGEATQYF.

Points on this clone: Read coverage stops 3 residues before the CDR3 terminus; the germline J gene supplies the remainder. V gene TRBV2 combines with J gene TRBJ1-2; a weak D match, TRBD1 (6 bases). V was pared by 5 bases and J by 0 bases, with 13 bases between. Germline CDR1 SNHLY, CDR2 FYNNEI. The CDR3 length is 15 residues. The DNA read from the CDR3 is TGTGCCAGCAGTCCTCACAGGGTACCTAACTATGGC. Encoded protein: CASSPHRVPNYG. The complete CDR3 sequence is CASSPHRVPNYGYTF.

With regard to this clone: The read terminates 3 residues ahead of where the CDR3 ends, so the germline J gene completes it. The chain is built from TRBV7-8 and TRBJ2-5, with TRBD2 matching 10 bases. The CDR3 is made up of 16 amino acids. Per germline, CDR1 SGHVS and CDR2 FQNEAQ. The J segment lost 4 bases and the V segment lost 5 bases, leaving 10 bases of the junction unmatched. The sequenced part of the CDR3 DNA is TGTGCCAGCAGCCCTAGATTAGCGGGAGGTGGAGAGACC. This sequence encodes CASSPRLAGGGET. The whole CDR3 sequence is CASSPRLAGGGETQYF.

Comments on this clone: The CDR3 end lies 3 residues beyond the end of the read and is filled in from the germline J gene. The V and J genes are TRBV19 and TRBJ1-1; D unresolved. Germline loops: CDR1 LNHDA, CDR2 SQIVND (reference sequence). The CDR3 length is 15 residues. CDR3 residues: CASNSPFGPIETAFF. The sequenced CDR3 bases are TGTGCCAGTAATTCGCCATTTGGGCCTATAGAGACA.

A word on this clone: Coverage ceases 3 residues before the CDR3 finishes, and the germline J gene fills in the end. Other DNA sequences in this specimen translate into the identical CDR3. The V and J genes are TRBV7-9 and TRBJ1-2, with D possibly being TRBD1 (5 bases). Germline V gene data show CDR1 as SEHNR and CDR2 as FQNEAQ (reference sequence). There are 12 residues in the CDR3. CDR3 DNA (partial): TGTGCCAGCAGCTTGGGGCCCTACGAC. Translation gives CASSLGPYD. The complete CDR3 protein is CASSLGPYDYTF.

A note on this clone: The read ends 3 residues shy of where the CDR3 ends; the end is completed using the germline J gene. The chain recombines TRBV7-9 with TRBJ1-6; perhaps TRBD1 as D (5 bases). CDR3 size: 14 residues. The germline CDR1 and CDR2 sequences are SEHNR and FQNEAQ (reference sequence). The germline V and J ends were trimmed by 4 bases and 7 bases, with 11 bases remaining between them. The CDR3 DNA, read in part, is TGTGCCAGCAGCTCCGCACGGGGGAATTCACCC. Translation gives CASSSARGNSP. The entire CDR3 protein reads CASSSARGNSPLHF. Full variable domain (outside the CDR3, taken from reference TRBV7-9 and TRBJ1-6): DTGVSQNPRHKITKRGQNVTFRCDPISEHNRLYWYRQTLGQGPEFLTYFQNEAQLEKSRLLSDRFSAERPKGSFSTLEIQRTEQGDSAMYLCASSSARGNSPLHFGNGTRLTVT.